These 14 T cell receptor beta chains were all obtained from the same sample, sequenced in a study of T cell repertoires in cytomegalovirus infection. From the reads, TCRdb called clonotypes with MiXCR, one entry per CDR3 protein. The profile shows some 200,000 distinct CDR3 sequences, about 38% of them singletons. Antigens for these TCRs are unknown. Sample: CD8+ T cells from cultured PBMCs, taken from culture after CMV antigen stimulation. These receptors were collected from a human donor in good health (CMV status not recorded). Some clones in this sample may be carry-over from other donors' samples.

The chain is built from TRBV29-1 and TRBJ2-3, with D perhaps TRBD1 or TRBD2 (5 bases each). This CDR3 is 15 amino acids long. V was pared by 5 bases and J by 4 bases, with 19 bases between. Germline V gene data show CDR1 as SQVTM and CDR2 as ANQGSEA. As DNA, the CDR3 is TGCAGCGTTATTGGAGGACACCAGGACGCAGATACGCAGTATTTT. Residues: CSVIGGHQDADTQYF.

This clonotype appeared many times. The gene calls are TRBV7-9 and TRBJ1-5; 8 bases match TRBD1. The trim removed 3 bases at V and 10 bases at J, leaving 20 bases unmatched. The CDR3 totals 18 residues. Per the germline V gene, CDR1 is SEHNR and CDR2 is FQNEAQ (reference sequence). This CDR3 is CASSFEPGQGGKSFPQHF. The CDR3 DNA reads TGTGCCAGCAGCTTTGAGCCTGGACAGGGAGGGAAATCATTTCCCCAGCATTTT.

The gene calls are TRBV11-2 and TRBJ2-2, with D perhaps matching TRBD2 (6 bases). The CDR3 length is 17 residues. The germline V gene has CDR1 SGHAT and CDR2 FQNNGV. Trimming took off 5 bases at V and 1 base at J, with 17 bases between the two ends. The CDR3 DNA reads TGTGCCAGCAGCCCCCGGTCCGGGACTTTGAACACCGGGGAGCTGTTTTTT. It encodes CASSPRSGTLNTGELFF.

There are a few counts of this clonotype. This rearrangement joins TRBV11-2 to TRBJ2-1; 7 nucleotides agree with TRBD2. The CDR3 spans 14 residues. The trim removed 10 bases at V and 4 bases at J, leaving 10 bases unmatched. CDR1 and CDR2 from the germline V gene are SGHAT and FQNNGV. The CDR3 is CATRRLAAYNEQFF. DNA of the CDR3: TGTGCCACGCGGAGGCTAGCGGCGTACAATGAGCAGTTCTTC.

The V and J genes are TRBV12-5 and TRBJ2-1; either TRBD1 or TRBD2 may supply D (6 bases each). This CDR3 region has 13 residues. V lost 6 bases and J 7 bases, leaving 13 bases between the germline ends. Germline lookup yields CDR1 LGHNT and CDR2 FRNRAP. CDR3 nucleotides: TGTGCTAGTGGCATGGAGGGGGGAAATGAGCAGTTCTTC. It yields the protein CASGMEGGNEQFF.

The rearrangement uses TRBV5-6 and TRBJ2-7; no definite D call. V was cut by 2 bases and J by 5 bases, with 11 bases left in between. This CDR3 is built from 13 residues. Per germline, CDR1 SGHDT and CDR2 YYEEEE. The CDR3 loop is CASSFDETNEQYF. The CDR3, as DNA: TGTGCCAGCAGCTTTGACGAAACTAACGAGCAGTACTTC.

DNA of the CDR3: TGTGCCAGCAGTTATGGACAGGCTGAAGCTTTCTTT. It codes for CASSYGQAEAFF. The chain couples TRBV12-3 or TRBV12-4 to TRBJ1-1, with 7 bases lining up with TRBD1. CDR3 length: 12 residues. Trimming removed 4 bases from V and 6 bases from J; junction bases left unmatched: 2.

This clonotype was counted a few times. At one of its ends the junction is not consistent with the germline gene, which may arise from a read error. The J gene is TRBJ2-2, the V gene TRBV6-6; D possibly corresponds to TRBD2 (5 bases). CDR1 is MNHNY, CDR2 SVGAGI, per germline (reference sequence). CDR3 length: 15 amino acids. The CDR3 loop reads CASTYLGRNTGELFF. The CDR3 DNA is TGTGCCAGCACTTACTTGGGGAGGAACACCGGGGAGCTGTTTTTT.

This chain links TRBV11-3 with TRBJ2-2, with D possibly being TRBD1 or TRBD2 (5 bases each). Trimming removed 6 bases from V and 7 bases from J, with 9 bases in between. CDR1 is SGHNT, CDR2 YENEEA, per germline. The CDR3 has 12 amino acids. This chain's CDR3 is CASRGVGGELFF. The CDR3, as DNA: TGTGCCAGCAGGGGGGTCGGCGGGGAGCTGTTTTTT.

The chain couples TRBV20-1 to TRBJ1-2; D might be TRBD1 (6 bases). The CDR3 contains 16 residues. The germline V gene has CDR1 DFQATT and CDR2 SNEGSKA (reference sequence). Deletions cut 3 bases from V and 1 base from J, with 18 bases between. The CDR3 here is CSASRGSGPGNYGYTF. DNA of the CDR3: TGCAGTGCTAGTAGGGGGTCCGGCCCCGGTAACTATGGCTACACCTTC.

The chain carries TRBV5-6 and TRBJ2-7, with 7 bases lining up with TRBD2. J lost 3 bases, V lost 2 bases, and 8 bases had no gene match. Per germline, CDR1 SGHDT and CDR2 YYEEEE. The CDR3 runs to 15 residues. CDR3 nucleotide sequence: TGTGCCAGCAGCTTAGAAGGGAGGGAGATCTACGAGCAGTACTTC. As protein: CASSLEGREIYEQYF.

This chain joins TRBV7-8 and TRBJ2-2; no definite D call. Trimming took off 3 bases at V and 4 bases at J, with 12 bases between the two ends. The CDR3 loop spans 15 amino acids. CDR1 SGHVS and CDR2 FQNEAQ come from the germline V gene. This chain's CDR3 is CASSLATEGTGELFF. Written as DNA, the CDR3 is TGTGCCAGCAGCTTGGCGACGGAAGGCACCGGGGAGCTGTTTTTT. Supplemented by reference TRBV7-8 and TRBJ2-2, the full variable domain reads GAGVSQSPRYKVAKRGQDVALRCDPISGHVSLFWYQQALGQGPEFLTYFQNEAQLDKSGLPSDRFFAERPEGSVSTLKIQRTQQEDSAVYLCASSLATEGTGELFFGEGSRLTVL.

The gene calls are TRBV6-2 or TRBV6-3 and TRBJ1-4, with TRBD1 identical over 7 bases. In germline, CDR1 is MNHEY, CDR2 SVGEGT. With 0 bases clipped from V and 10 bases from J, the junction kept 5 bases outside the gene matches. This CDR3 is 14 amino acids long. Here the CDR3 DNA reads TGTGCCAGCAGTTACTCGGAACAGGGGCGAAAACTGTTTTTT. It translates to CASSYSEQGRKLFF.

This clonotype was seen a handful of times. The rearrangement uses TRBV20-1 and TRBJ1-5; D call uncertain. The CDR3 loop spans 16 amino acids. V was pared by 0 bases and J by 0 bases, with 12 bases between. The germline V gene encodes CDR1 DFQATT and CDR2 SNEGSKA (reference sequence). The CDR3 spells CSARDWQSDSNQPQHF. DNA for the CDR3: TGCAGTGCTAGAGATTGGCAATCCGATAGCAATCAGCCCCAGCATTTT.